This T cell receptor beta chain appears in the sequencing data of a study of Graves' ophthalmopathy and Graves' hyperthyroidism. Overall study findings and caveats: A roughly 81% specificity and about 88% sensitivity were achieved by a 13-signature model that separated ophthalmopathy from stable hyperthyroidism. Blood repertoires reportedly contained most expanded thyroid clonotypes above 0.001 frequency.

CDR1 is LNHDA and CDR2 is SQIVND in the germline V gene (reference sequence). CDR3 length: 16 amino acids. V shed 7 bases and J shed 5 bases, with 23 bases lying between them. This clonotype occurred many times. The antigen is undetermined. Amplified TCR beta CDR3 regions were obtained using RNA transcripts as template. The first round was an RT-PCR with HTBI primers, and the second round was a multiplex PCR. A single record per CDR3 protein comes from TCRdb applying MiXCR to the multiplex PCR reads. The sample includes a few hundred thousand distinct CDR3 sequences, 20% to 25% seen only once; the top ten take around 45%. The PBMCs originated from roughly 11 ml of fresh peripheral blood.

This chain joins TRBV19 and TRBJ1-1; D gene ambiguous. This clonotype was sampled from a woman in her forties or fifties with Graves' ophthalmopathy. The sample comprised peripheral blood. The CDR3 reads CASTQDSNVRYTEAFF. CDR3 DNA sequence: TGTGCCAGTACCCAGGACTCTAATGTAAGATATACTGAAGCTTTCTTT. Together with reference TRBV19 and TRBJ1-1, the CDR3 gives the full variable domain: DGGITQSPKYLFRKEGQNVTLSCEQNLNHDAMYWYRQDPGQGLRLIYYSQIVNDFQKGDIAEGYSVSREKKESFPLTVTSAQKNPTAFYLCASTQDSNVRYTEAFFGQGTRLTVV.